Detailed here is one TCR beta chain. Its antigen is undetermined. RNA transcripts served as the template for amplifying TCR beta CDR3 regions. The study used the HTBI primer set for a first-round RT-PCR of the TCR CDR3. MiXCR was run by TCRdb on the multiplex PCR reads, yielding one entry per CDR3 protein. The table includes 130,000 to 150,000 distinct CDR3 sequences, roughly a fifth detected once. Lactation, pregnancy, other autoimmune disease or uncontrolled infection led to exclusion of patients. The data were taken from a study of T cells in Graves' hyperthyroidism and ophthalmopathy. Study-level findings and limits: In blood, most of the thyroid clonotypes expanded above 0.001 were also present. Model predictions of ophthalmopathy came a median about six months before onset.

The V and J ends lost 6 bases and 5 bases respectively, with 14 bases between them. Per germline, CDR1 SNHLY and CDR2 FYNNEI. This CDR3 comprises 14 residues. This receptor was identified in a woman aged 45-65 years with Graves' hyperthyroidism that later progressed to Graves' ophthalmopathy. The gene calls are TRBV2 and TRBJ2-1; tentative D call: TRBD1 (7 bases). The sample comprised blood. The CDR3 spells CASREGTVNNEQFF. The CDR3 nucleotides are TGTGCCAGCAGGGAGGGGACAGTTAACAATGAGCAGTTCTTC.